The 28 T cell receptor beta chains reported below all come from one sample, sequenced in a study of T cells in Graves' hyperthyroidism and ophthalmopathy (dated by TCRdb to 2018 to 2020). The library was made by multiplex PCR. TCRdb lists the instrument as Illumina HiSeq 2000. Amplification of TCR beta CDR3 regions was carried out from RNA transcripts. The TCR CDR3 was subjected to a first round of RT-PCR using the HTBI primer set and the Qiagen OneStep RT-PCR kit. Clones were called with MiXCR by TCRdb after fastp trimmed the public reads at Q25, and only in-frame beta chains were retained. Rows are unified per CDR3 protein, each entry keeping the most common DNA and genes. This sample gives over 90,000 distinct CDR3 sequences in total; 47% of them show up just once. The ten most abundant clones make up roughly 25% of the sample. The sample consisted of blood. These TCRs come from a man aged 35-49 years with Graves' hyperthyroidism.

This clonotype was recorded many times. The chain uses TRBV6-1 and TRBJ2-7, with D perhaps matching TRBD1 (6 bases). The CDR3 length is 12 residues. V was trimmed by 8 bases and J by 2 bases, leaving 10 bases between them. Germline CDR1 reads MNHNS; CDR2 reads SASEGT. In nucleotides, the CDR3 is TGTGCCAGCGGGACACTGGCCTACGAGCAGTACTTC. It codes for CASGTLAYEQYF.

This clonotype showed up many times. The chain recombines TRBV28 with TRBJ2-7, with no clear D. The germline gives CDR1 MDHEN, CDR2 SYDVKM. This CDR3 comprises 11 residues. Trimming stripped 6 bases from V and 1 base from J, with 4 bases between. The CDR3 DNA follows: TGTGCCAGCAGGAGTTCCTACGAGCAGTACTTC. Protein sequence: CASRSSYEQYF.

There are many counts of this clonotype. The CDR3 DNA is TGTGCCAGTAGTACCTCCTGGGGGGGCCGGGTAAATGAGCAGTTCTTC. Translation gives CASSTSWGGRVNEQFF. The chain employs TRBV19 and TRBJ2-1; possible D gene TRBD2, 7 bases. The CDR3 extends over 16 amino acids. Germline values: CDR1 LNHDA, CDR2 SQIVND (reference sequence). V dropped 4 bases and J dropped 7 bases, with 20 bases sitting between them. Supplemented by reference TRBV19 and TRBJ2-1, the full variable domain reads DGGITQSPKYLFRKEGQNVTLSCEQNLNHDAMYWYRQDPGQGLRLIYYSQIVNDFQKGDIAEGYSVSREKKESFPLTVTSAQKNPTAFYLCASSTSWGGRVNEQFFGPGTRLTVL.

Notes on this clonotype: A much larger clone lies one base from this, so it may be a read error. No conserved phenylalanine or tryptophan ends this CDR3, so it is likely a read error. The chain couples TRBV7-2 to TRBJ2-1; no definite D call. Trimming left V 5 bases short and J 0 bases short, with 11 bases between. The CDR3 runs to 15 residues. From germline, CDR1 is SGHTA and CDR2 FQGNSA. CDR3 region: CASSQTVNSYNEQFL. CDR3 DNA: TGTGCCAGCAGCCAAACAGTAAACTCCTACAATGAGCAGTTCCTC.

With regard to this clonotype: At one end, the junction sequence differs from germline, possibly due to a read error. The V call is TRBV9, the J call TRBJ2-7; D is undetermined. The CDR3 extends over 14 amino acids. The V gene's germline CDR1 is SGDLS and CDR2 YYNGEE. For the CDR3, the DNA is TGTGCCAGCAGCGTCGCAGGTAGCTCCTACGAGCGGTACTTC. This encodes CASSVAGSSYERYF.

Concerning this clonotype itself: The CDR3 end shows no conserved phenylalanine or tryptophan, and so a read error is likely. The DNA is omitted, as the CDR3 cannot be located on it reliably, and the CDR3 follows TCRdb's listing. V usage is TRBV9 and J usage is TRBJ2-6. With termini counted, the CDR3 has 8 amino acids. The germline V gene has CDR1 SGDLS and CDR2 YYNGEE. The chain's CDR3 is CASSVATS.

This chain connects TRBV19 to TRBJ1-3, with D possibly TRBD1 on 6 matching bases. Trimming took 9 bases from V and 3 from J, leaving 30 bases between them. Germline V lookup: CDR1 LNHDA, CDR2 SQIVND (reference sequence). The CDR3 totals 19 residues. The CDR3 reads CASRTSGTTHGGIGNTIYF. CDR3 nucleotides: TGTGCCAGCAGGACTAGCGGAACAACTCACGGGGGCATTGGAAACACCATATATTTT.

This clonotype was seen repeatedly, ten times or more. The J gene is TRBJ2-5, the V gene TRBV5-1, with a tentative D call TRBD1 (6 bases). The ends were cut back, 3 bases at V and 1 base at J, with 10 bases in the middle. The CDR3 runs 14 residues. Germline values: CDR1 SGHRS, CDR2 YFSETQ. The CDR3 DNA reads as TGCGCCAGCAGCTCAAACAGGGCCCAAGAGACCCAGTACTTC. Translating gives CASSSNRAQETQYF.

This clonotype appeared many times. The J gene is TRBJ1-6, the V gene TRBV7-2, with D hard to call. CDR3 length: 14 amino acids. Trimming took off 2 bases at V and 4 bases at J, with 6 bases between the two ends. CDR1 and CDR2 from the germline V gene are SGHTA and FQGNSA. In DNA form, the CDR3 reads TGTGCCAGCAGCTTAAGTCCGTATAATTCACCCCTCCACTTT. This encodes CASSLSPYNSPLHF.

This clonotype occurred many times. The chain combines TRBV20-1 with TRBJ1-3; tentative D call: TRBD1 (5 bases). The germline V gene has CDR1 DFQATT and CDR2 SNEGSKA (reference sequence). The CDR3 totals 13 residues. CDR3 residues: CSASPQEGNTIYF. Written as DNA, the CDR3 is TGCAGCGCCAGCCCACAGGAAGGAAACACCATATATTTT.

V is TRBV5-8 and J is TRBJ2-5, with D tentatively TRBD1 or TRBD2 (5 bases each). Deletions cut 4 bases from V and 3 bases from J, with 16 bases between. This CDR3 region has 15 residues. CDR1 and CDR2 from the germline V gene are SGHTS and YDEGEE. The DNA of the CDR3 is TGTGCCAGCAGCCGGTGGGGCGTGAGGGAAGAGACCCAGTACTTC. It yields the protein CASSRWGVREETQYF.

Ten or more counts support this clonotype. The CDR3 sequence is CASSASGGPYQQYF. The CDR3 nucleotides read TGTGCCAGTAGCGCCAGCGGGGGACCTTATCAGCAGTACTTC. V and J are TRBV19 and TRBJ2-7; 8 nucleotides line up with TRBD2. CDR1 is LNHDA and CDR2 is SQIVND in the germline V gene (reference sequence). CDR3 length equals 14 residues. Trimming cost V 6 bases and J 8 bases; bases outside gene matches: 12.

The chain couples TRBV12-3 or TRBV12-4 to TRBJ1-1, with a tentative D call TRBD1 (6 bases). The CDR3 spans 14 residues. V dropped 3 bases and J dropped 4 bases, with 12 bases sitting between them. CDR3 residues: CASSLRGAGTEAFF. The DNA of the CDR3 is TGTGCCAGCAGTTTGAGGGGGGCGGGCACTGAAGCTTTCTTT.

The V gene is TRBV9, the J gene TRBJ2-3, with D maybe TRBD2 (7 bases). Germline V lookup: CDR1 SGDLS, CDR2 YYNGEE. The V end was cut by 4 bases, the J end by 0 bases, with 12 bases between. This CDR3 comprises 15 residues. CDR3 DNA: TGTGCCAGCAGCCCCGGGGGGACAAGCACAGATACGCAGTATTTT. It encodes CASSPGGTSTDTQYF.

This clonotype has at least ten counts. The V gene is TRBV19, the J gene TRBJ2-3; 15 positions agree with TRBD2. This CDR3 has 16 residues. With 3 bases clipped from V and 5 bases from J, the junction kept 3 bases outside the gene matches. Per germline, CDR1 LNHDA and CDR2 SQIVND (reference sequence). The CDR3 loop reads CASSMGLAGGQDTQYF. As DNA, the CDR3 is TGTGCCAGTAGTATGGGACTAGCGGGAGGCCAAGATACGCAGTATTTT.

This clonotype appeared many times. The chain links TRBV19 to TRBJ2-7; D may match TRBD1 or TRBD2 (5 bases each). Germline values: CDR1 LNHDA, CDR2 SQIVND (reference sequence). V gave up 8 bases and J gave up 7 bases, with 12 bases separating them. The CDR3 spans 11 residues. Written as DNA, the CDR3 is TGTGCCAGTGGTGGGGGATGGGAGCAGTACTTC. It specifies CASGGGWEQYF.

The table lists this clonotype with many counts. The V call is TRBV19, the J call TRBJ1-4; perhaps TRBD1 as D (6 bases). The germline V and J ends were trimmed by 3 bases and 0 bases, with 17 bases remaining between them. CDR3 size: 18 residues. Germline CDR1 is LNHDA and CDR2 is SQIVND (reference sequence). CDR3 region: CASSISDRSGATNEKLFF. The DNA for the CDR3 is TGTGCCAGTAGTATTTCTGACAGGTCGGGAGCAACTAATGAAAAACTGTTTTTT.

Ten or more counts support this clonotype. This sequence joins TRBV13 and TRBJ1-1; 7 positions match TRBD1. The CDR3 consists of 14 residues. Germline CDR1 and CDR2: PRHDT and FYEKMQ (reference sequence). V trimming: 4 bases; J trimming: 4 bases; junction bases outside the gene matches: 6. The CDR3 spells CASSSRGRVTEAFF. In DNA, the CDR3 is TGTGCCAGCAGCTCAAGGGGGCGGGTCACTGAAGCTTTCTTT.

About this clonotype: The junction does not match germline at one end; this may be a read error. This chain joins TRBV11-2 and TRBJ2-7; TRBD2 matches 9 bases. Germline CDR1 and CDR2: SGHAT and FQNNGV. The CDR3 has 16 amino acids. The CDR3 DNA is TGTGCCAGCAGCTTACTCCCTAGCGGGACCGCCTATGAGCAGTACTTC. It translates to CASSLLPSGTAYEQYF.

Points on this clonotype: One end of the junction varies from germline; a read error may be responsible. The chain employs TRBV7-2 and TRBJ1-6, with D unclear. CDR1 and CDR2 (germline): SGHTA, FQGNSA. This CDR3 region has 8 residues. The CDR3: CASGLESF. Written as DNA, the CDR3 is TGTGCCAGCGGCTTAGAATCCTTT.

The chain carries TRBV20-1 and TRBJ2-3, with 8 bases fitting TRBD2. This CDR3 comprises 20 residues. Trimming took 6 bases from V and 4 from J; bases not matched to a gene: 27. CDR1 DFQATT and CDR2 SNEGSKA come from the germline V gene (reference sequence). The CDR3 coding sequence is TGCAGTGCAGGTTCACTTTATATCAGGGTTTCGGCGGGAGGACCAGATACGCAGTATTTT. It specifies CSAGSLYIRVSAGGPDTQYF.

Turning to this clonotype: This may come from a read error, since a much larger clone is one base off. The chain employs TRBV5-1 and TRBJ1-1; D gene unclear. Germline V gene sequence: CDR1 SGHRS, CDR2 YFSETQ. CDR3 length equals 14 residues. CDR3 sequence reads: CASNLASSGTEAFF. The CDR3 DNA is TGCGCCAGCAACTTGGCCTCTTCGGGCACTGAAGCTTTCTTT.

This clonotype was detected ten times or more. The V and J genes are TRBV6-5 and TRBJ1-2; 7 bases agree with TRBD1. This CDR3 region has 15 residues. With 0 bases clipped from V and 1 base from J, the junction kept 2 bases outside the gene matches. Germline CDR1 is MNHEY and CDR2 is SVGAGI. CDR3 sequence reads: CASSYSGTDNYGYTF. In nucleotides, the CDR3 is TGTGCCAGCAGTTACTCGGGGACAGATAACTATGGCTACACCTTC.

This clonotype was recorded many times. CDR3 nucleotides: TGCGCCAGCAGCCAACGGGTTGGTGAAAAACTGTTTTTT. Its translation: CASSQRVGEKLFF. This chain connects TRBV5-1 to TRBJ1-4; no reliable D call. The CDR3 is made up of 13 amino acids. Germline CDR1 is SGHRS and CDR2 is YFSETQ. V gave up 4 bases and J gave up 7 bases, with 11 bases separating them. The full variable domain, its missing parts supplied by reference TRBV5-1 and TRBJ1-4, is KAGVTQTPRYLIKTRGQQVTLSCSPISGHRSVSWYQQTPGQGLQFLFEYFSETQRNKGNFPGRFSGRQFSNSRSEMNVSTLELGDSALYLCASSQRVGEKLFFGSGTQLSVL.

Concerning this clonotype itself: A clone one base away is much larger, so this may be a read error. The J gene is TRBJ2-1, the V gene TRBV12-3 or TRBV12-4, with TRBD2 matching 7 bases. This CDR3 contains 14 residues. The DNA of the CDR3 is TGTGCCAGCAGTATGCGGGAGTACTACAGTGAGCAGTTCTTC. Protein: CASSMREYYSEQFF.

This clonotype was observed many times. J is TRBJ2-1 and V is TRBV13; 11 nucleotides line up with TRBD2. Per germline, CDR1 PRHDT and CDR2 FYEKMQ (reference sequence). The V segment lost 1 base and the J segment 4 bases; nucleotides outside the gene matches: 3. The CDR3 extends over 16 amino acids. CDR3 in DNA: TGTGCCAGCAGCTTAGAGGCTAGCGGGGGGTACAATGAGCAGTTCTTC. It is translated as CASSLEASGGYNEQFF. The full variable domain, its missing parts supplied by reference TRBV13 and TRBJ2-1, is AAGVIQSPRHLIKEKRETATLKCYPIPRHDTVYWYQQGPGQDPQFLISFYEKMQSDKGSIPDRFSAQQFSDYHSELNMSSLELGDSALYFCASSLEASGGYNEQFFGPGTRLTVL.

This clonotype was observed many times. The V and J genes are TRBV5-1 and TRBJ2-1; a possible D gene is TRBD1 (5 bases). Trimming removed 1 base from V and 10 bases from J, with 18 bases in between. The CDR3 consists of 15 residues. The V gene's germline CDR1 is SGHRS and CDR2 YFSETQ. Here the CDR3 reads CASSLTDSSHEEQFF. DNA for the CDR3: TGCGCCAGCAGCTTGACCGACAGTAGCCACGAGGAGCAGTTCTTC.

The V call is TRBV28, the J call TRBJ2-3, with D possibly called TRBD1 or TRBD2 (5 bases each). CDR1 is MDHEN and CDR2 is SYDVKM in the germline V gene. V was clipped by 8 bases and J by 0 bases, with 9 bases between them. There are 13 residues in the CDR3. CDR3 sequence reads: CASGEGSTDTQYF. The CDR3 region has the DNA TGTGCCAGCGGTGAGGGGAGCACAGATACGCAGTATTTT.